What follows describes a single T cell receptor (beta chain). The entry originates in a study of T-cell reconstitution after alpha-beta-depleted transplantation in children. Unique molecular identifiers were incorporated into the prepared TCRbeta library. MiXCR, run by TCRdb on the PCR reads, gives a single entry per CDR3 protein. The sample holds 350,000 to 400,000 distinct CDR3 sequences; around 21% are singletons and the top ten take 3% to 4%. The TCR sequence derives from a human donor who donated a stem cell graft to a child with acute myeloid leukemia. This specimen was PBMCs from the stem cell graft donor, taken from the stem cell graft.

This chain's CDR3 is CASKIQETQYF. The CDR3 DNA is TGTGCCAGCAAGATACAAGAGACCCAGTACTTC. This chain connects TRBV2 to TRBJ2-5, with D hard to call. Per germline, CDR1 SNHLY and CDR2 FYNNEI. This CDR3 has 11 amino acids. Deletions cut 7 bases from V and 2 bases from J, with 5 bases between.